This paragraph reports one T cell receptor (beta chain). Its matching antigen is unknown. The method was immunoSEQ multiplex PCR; TCRdb's version includes in-frame clones alone and lacks a portion of them. This table has under 65,000 clones, approximately 90% appearing once. This sample was included in a study of OX40 agonist ivuxolimab in advanced cancers. Study-wide background: Dose-escalation cases comprised hepatocellular carcinoma, melanoma, renal cell or head and neck cancer. Mean age approximately 66 years, range about 20 to 85; 82.7% male. Study results and limitations: With doses of 0.1-3.0 mg/kg, partial responders showed among the lowest clonal expansion. The expanded peripheral T cells' antigen specificity was not determined.

V lost 4 bases and J lost 3, with 9 bases in between. Germline assignment: CDR1 SGHTA and CDR2 FQGNSA. The CDR3 loop spans 13 amino acids. The V gene is TRBV7-2, the J gene TRBJ2-5; possibly TRBD1 for D (6 bases). The receptor's source is an adult with an advanced solid tumor such as melanoma, head and neck, liver or kidney cancer. The input for sequencing was CD4+ or CD8+ T cells sorted from blood, taken in a trial of the OX40 agonist ivuxolimab. The CDR3 nucleotides are TGTGCCAGCAGCTCTTGGACAGAAGAGACCCAGTACTTC. Amino acid sequence: CASSSWTEETQYF.